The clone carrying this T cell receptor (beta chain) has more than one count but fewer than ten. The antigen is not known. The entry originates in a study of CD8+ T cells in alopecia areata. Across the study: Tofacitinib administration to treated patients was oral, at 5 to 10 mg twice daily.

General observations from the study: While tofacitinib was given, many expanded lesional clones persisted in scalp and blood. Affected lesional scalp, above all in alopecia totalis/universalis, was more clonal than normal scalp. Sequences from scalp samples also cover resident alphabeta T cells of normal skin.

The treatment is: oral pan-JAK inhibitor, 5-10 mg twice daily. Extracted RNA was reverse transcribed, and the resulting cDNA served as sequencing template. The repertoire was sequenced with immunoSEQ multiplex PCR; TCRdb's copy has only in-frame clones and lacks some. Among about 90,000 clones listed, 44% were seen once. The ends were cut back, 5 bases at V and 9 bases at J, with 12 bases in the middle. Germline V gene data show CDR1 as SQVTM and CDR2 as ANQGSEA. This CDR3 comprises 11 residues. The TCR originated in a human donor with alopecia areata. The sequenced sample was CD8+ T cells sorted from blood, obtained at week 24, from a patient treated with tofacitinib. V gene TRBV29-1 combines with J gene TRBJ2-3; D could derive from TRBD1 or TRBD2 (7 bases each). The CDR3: CSVPGGGTQYF. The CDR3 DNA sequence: TGCAGCGTTCCAGGGGGAGGGACGCAGTATTTT.